This T cell receptor beta chain emerged from a study of cytomegalovirus exposure and HLA in healthy donors (dated by TCRdb to between 2016 and 2019). With regard to the full study: The roughly 650 repertoires of the first cohort and the roughly 120 validation repertoires were produced on the same platform, according to a later analysis. The study was designed to test whether signatures of past pathogen exposure could be identified by cataloging public T cell receptors. Along with the approximately 620-subject first cohort, a separate validation cohort of over a hundred different subjects was used. High-throughput TCR immunosequencing, statistical association of individual TCRs with disease status, and machine learning were combined to predict cytomegalovirus infection status. General findings and caveats noted by the study authors: Subsequent analysis determined that TCRs grouped into clusters in the first cohort also showed a tendency toward co-occurrence across the roughly 110 validation repertoires, and 85% to 95% of cluster scores exceeded 0. The authors suggested that the approach could potentially be generalized to other disease states and immunological phenotypes. Across donors, most TCR sequences were observed very rarely, whereas some public TCRs were present in many individuals. The classifier was reported to diagnose cytomegalovirus status with high specificity and sensitivity in both the original and validation cohorts. The study gave a list of 150 to 200 TCR beta chains associated with cytomegalovirus. A later analysis lacked HLA typing for the validation cohort, so it scored co-occurrence in that cohort across all 130 or so repertoires. In vitro tests confirmed that a few of the cytomegalovirus-associated TCR beta chains recognize cytomegalovirus antigens.

Library prep was done by the immunoSEQ multiplex PCR assay. The paper's processing steps were these. A statistical classification framework was built to diagnose cytomegalovirus status from the catalog of TCR beta chain sequences. TCRdb retrieved this table from immuneACCESS and kept in-frame rearrangements only. Not all clones are present; in checked studies, unresolved V genes account for under half, and no reason is known for the remainder. For V, J and clone size, that table is used; D and trimming come from the DNA. This sample is represented by 150,000 to 200,000 clones; approximately 86% of them were singletons. Of the sample, around 2% falls within the top ten clones. The junction carries 10 bases between V and J, which are trimmed by 1 base and 3 bases respectively. Reading the germline V gene gives CDR1 SGHVS and CDR2 FQNEAQ. Counted from cysteine to phenylalanine, this CDR3 has 14 amino acids. Only CDR3 DNA remains: 42 bases, in frame from the first base.

The donors belonged to the validation cohort of over a hundred subjects, which was separate from the roughly 680-subject first cohort. Comments on this clone: Its cognate antigen has yet to be identified. Base-call qualities are not available, and no considerably larger clone is one nucleotide away.

The chain joins TRBV7-8 to TRBJ2-7; TRBD1 is a weak D gene call, 6 bases matching. This clonotype was sampled from a woman aged 18-30 years in good health and CMV-seronegative. Material: PBMCs. The nucleotide sequence is given as TGTGCCAGCAGCTTAGGGGGGCAGTACTACGAGCAGTACTTC. Translated, it reads CASSLGGQYYEQYF.